The 21 T cell receptor beta chains presented below share a single source sample, sequenced in a study of spatial heterogeneity in lung cancer. TCRdb ran MiXCR on the 5' RACE reads and lists one entry per CDR3 protein. The sample records 25,000 to 30,000 distinct CDR3 sequences, about 13% being singletons. Time point meaning: sample taken at primary tumor resection. Unsorted samples of tumor, nontumor lung or frozen PBMC had their whole RNA sequenced. Material: PBMCs, obtained at surgery. These receptor sequences come from a female donor with early-stage non-small cell lung cancer.

This rearrangement joins TRBV28 to TRBJ1-6, with TRBD1 matching over 7 bases. CDR1 and CDR2 from the germline V gene are MDHEN and SYDVKM. CDR3 length equals 14 residues. V shed 3 bases, J shed 10 bases, and the junction held 6 bases outside the gene matches. The CDR3 sequence: CASSLLDRSSPLHF. As DNA, the CDR3 is TGTGCCAGCAGTTTGTTGGACAGGAGCTCACCCCTCCACTTT.

This clonotype was seen at least ten times. This chain joins TRBV5-1 and TRBJ2-7; 10 positions match TRBD2. Germline CDR1 reads SGHRS; CDR2 reads YFSETQ. The trim removed 4 bases at V and 7 bases at J, leaving 8 bases unmatched. This CDR3 spans 14 amino acids. CDR3 sequence: CASSATSGLGEQYF. As DNA, the CDR3 is TGCGCCAGCAGCGCGACTAGCGGGCTAGGGGAGCAGTACTTC.

The rearrangement uses TRBV5-4 and TRBJ1-2; TRBD1 is a possible D gene (5 bases). V lost 4 bases and J lost 1, with 14 bases in between. CDR1 and CDR2 from the germline V gene are SGHNT and YYREEE (reference sequence). The CDR3 is made up of 15 amino acids. The CDR3 DNA sequence: TGTGCCAGCAGCCCCGAGACAGTGTTTAACTATGGCTACACCTTC. The encoded protein is CASSPETVFNYGYTF.

This clonotype turned up a few times. The chain carries TRBV27 and TRBJ2-5; TRBD2 matches 15 bases. Per germline, CDR1 MNHEY and CDR2 SMNVEV (reference sequence). V lost 7 bases to trimming and J lost 1 base; unmatched junction nucleotides: 10. CDR3 length: 18 residues. The CDR3 reads CASTPGLAGGGAQETQYF. CDR3 coding DNA: TGTGCCAGCACCCCGGGACTAGCGGGAGGAGGGGCCCAAGAGACCCAGTACTTC.

This clonotype is labeled medium-sized (0.01 to 0.1%). The chain combines TRBV24-1 with TRBJ2-1; 8 nucleotides agree with TRBD2. CDR1 is KGHDR and CDR2 is SFDVKD in the germline V gene. V shed 0 bases, J shed 10 bases, and the junction held 7 bases outside the gene matches. The CDR3 runs to 15 residues. CDR3 nucleotide sequence: TGTGCCACCAGTGATTTGCTGGCGGGGGGCACGGAGCAGTTCTTC. This sequence encodes CATSDLLAGGTEQFF.

The rearrangement joins TRBV10-3 to TRBJ1-4, with D unresolved. The V gene lost 2 bases and the J gene lost 1 base, with 5 bases spanning the gap. The CDR3 is made up of 14 amino acids. CDR1 ENHRY and CDR2 SYGVKD come from the germline V gene. Here the CDR3 reads CAISEGQTNEKLFF. CDR3 DNA: TGTGCCATCAGTGAGGGGCAAACTAATGAAAAACTGTTTTTT.

This clonotype has ten or more counts. This sequence joins TRBV12-3 or TRBV12-4 and TRBJ2-2; D gene uncertain. CDR3 length: 13 amino acids. Trimming shortened V by 6 bases and J by 6 bases, and 11 bases separated the two germline ends. This CDR3 reads CASSLKFSGELFF. DNA of the CDR3: TGTGCCAGCAGCCTTAAATTCTCCGGGGAGCTGTTTTTT.

There are many counts of this clonotype. V is TRBV4-3 and J is TRBJ2-2; 9 bases fit TRBD1. J gave up 1 base and V 0 bases, and 3 bases lay outside the gene matches. Germline CDR1 and CDR2: LGHNA and YSLEER. The CDR3 totals 17 residues. The CDR3 sequence: CASSQDGTGMNTGELFF. The DNA for the CDR3 is TGCGCCAGCAGCCAAGATGGGACAGGGATGAACACCGGGGAGCTGTTTTTT.

This clonotype was seen many times. The gene calls are TRBV20-1 and TRBJ2-3, with 11 bases that match TRBD2. CDR3 length: 19 amino acids. CDR1 and CDR2 from the germline V gene are DFQATT and SNEGSKA (reference sequence). J was trimmed by 3 bases and V by 6 bases; bases with no gene match: 20. The CDR3 here is CSAPPTSGSLLSGTDTQYF. In nucleotides, the CDR3 is TGCAGTGCCCCTCCTACTAGCGGGAGTCTTTTGTCAGGGACAGATACGCAGTATTTT.

This clonotype was seen many times. This chain joins TRBV4-3 and TRBJ2-3, with D hard to call. Trimming took off 3 bases at V and 0 bases at J, with 4 bases between the two ends. The CDR3 consists of 13 residues. CDR1 LGHNA and CDR2 YSLEER come from the germline V gene. CDR3 sequence: CASSQQSTDTQYF. DNA of the CDR3: TGCGCCAGCAGCCAGCAGAGCACAGATACGCAGTATTTT.

This clonotype was seen only a few times. The chain carries TRBV7-2 and TRBJ2-5; D remains ambiguous. Germline CDR1 reads SGHTA; CDR2 reads FQGNSA. The CDR3 is made up of 13 amino acids. V was pared by 1 base and J by 2 bases, with 5 bases between. The CDR3: CASSLGEQETQYF. CDR3 coding DNA: TGTGCCAGCAGCTTAGGAGAACAAGAGACCCAGTACTTC. Filled out from reference TRBV7-2 and TRBJ2-5, the complete variable domain reads GAGVSQSPSNKVTEKGKDVELRCDPISGHTALYWYRQSLGQGLEFLIYFQGNSAPDKSGLPSDRFSAERTGGSVSTLTIQRTQQEDSAVYLCASSLGEQETQYFGPGTRLLVL.

There are many counts of this clonotype. The chain carries TRBV29-1 and TRBJ2-3, with TRBD2 matching 7 bases. This CDR3 contains 16 residues. Germline CDR1 is SQVTM and CDR2 is ANQGSEA. The trim removed 1 base at V and 0 bases at J, leaving 7 bases unmatched. The DNA of the CDR3 is TGCAGCGTTGAAGTAGGAGCGGGGACTAGCACAGATACGCAGTATTTT. This translates into CSVEVGAGTSTDTQYF.

This clonotype came up many times. The V call is TRBV2, the J call TRBJ1-4; D not resolved. V shed 3 bases and J shed 14 bases, with 10 bases lying between them. The CDR3 covers 11 residues. Germline assignment: CDR1 SNHLY and CDR2 FYNNEI. The CDR3 nucleotides read TGTGCCAGCAGTGACTTCCCCCCGCTGTTTTTT. This gives the protein CASSDFPPLFF. The full variable domain, with the rest looked up from reference TRBV2 and TRBJ1-4, is EPEVTQTPSHQVTQMGQEVILRCVPISNHLYFYWYRQILGQKVEFLVSFYNNEISEKSEIFDDQFSVERPDGSNFTLKIRSTKLEDSAMYFCASSDFPPLFFGSGTQLSVL.

This clonotype was picked up a small number of times. This chain links TRBV20-1 with TRBJ2-2; TRBD1 matches 9 bases. Germline CDR1 reads DFQATT; CDR2 reads SNEGSKA (reference sequence). The CDR3 extends over 16 amino acids. V was clipped by 1 base and J by 1 base; unmatched bases: 4. Here the CDR3 reads CSARGQGVLNTGELFF. The CDR3 bases are TGCAGTGCTAGAGGACAGGGGGTCCTGAACACCGGGGAGCTGTTTTTT.

This clonotype counts as medium-sized. The DNA of the CDR3 is TGCGCCAGCAGCTTGGTGACAGATCCGGCTGAAGCTTTCTTT. Translation: CASSLVTDPAEAFF. V and J are TRBV5-1 and TRBJ1-1; D perhaps matches TRBD1 (5 bases). Trimming removed 0 bases from V and 6 bases from J, with 12 bases in between. This CDR3 has 14 amino acids. The V gene's germline CDR1 is SGHRS and CDR2 YFSETQ.

This clonotype was seen a handful of times. This sequence joins TRBV19 and TRBJ2-1; 9 positions agree with TRBD1. Germline-derived CDR1 and CDR2 are LNHDA and SQIVND (reference sequence). V gave up 4 bases and J gave up 8 bases; unmatched junction bases: 12. The CDR3 spans 16 residues. This chain's CDR3 is CASSRGTGSNLDEQFF. CDR3 DNA sequence: TGTGCCAGTAGTAGGGGGACAGGGAGCAATTTGGATGAGCAGTTCTTC.

At least ten counts were recorded for this clonotype. The chain is built from TRBV4-3 and TRBJ1-2, with TRBD1 as a possible D gene (5 bases). The CDR3 contains 13 residues. Trimming took off 5 bases at V and 7 bases at J, with 14 bases between the two ends. The germline V gene encodes CDR1 LGHNA and CDR2 YSLEER. DNA of the CDR3: TGCGCCAGCAGCAGGTCAGGGAATGTTGGCTACACCTTC. Encoded protein: CASSRSGNVGYTF.

At least ten counts were recorded for this clonotype. The V call is TRBV4-3, the J call TRBJ1-5, with D hard to call. The CDR3 spans 13 residues. Germline V CDR1 and CDR2: LGHNA, YSLEER. V was trimmed by 0 bases and J by 3 bases, leaving 3 bases between them. This CDR3 is CASSQEPNQPQHF. DNA for the CDR3: TGCGCCAGCAGCCAAGAGCCCAATCAGCCCCAGCATTTT.

This rearrangement joins TRBV7-9 to TRBJ2-7, with a possible D match to TRBD2 (5 bases). Germline-derived CDR1 and CDR2 are SEHNR and FQNEAQ (reference sequence). The CDR3 has 12 amino acids. V lost 2 bases to trimming and J lost 4 bases, with 6 bases between them. This CDR3 reads CASSLTGYEQYV. The CDR3 nucleotides read TGTGCCAGCAGCTTAACGGGGTACGAGCAGTACGTC.

Ten or more counts support this clonotype. This rearrangement joins TRBV5-1 to TRBJ2-1; no clear D. V lost 2 bases to trimming and J lost 0 bases, with 9 bases between them. This CDR3 is built from 15 residues. From germline, CDR1 is SGHRS and CDR2 YFSETQ. CDR3 residues: CASSFSMGSYNEQFF. The DNA for the CDR3 is TGCGCCAGCAGCTTTTCTATGGGCTCCTACAATGAGCAGTTCTTC.

This clonotype was picked up many times. Compared with germline, one end of the junction differs, possibly owing to a read error. The chain joins TRBV7-7 to TRBJ1-6; D may be TRBD1 (5 bases). This CDR3 contains 13 residues. Germline values: CDR1 SSHAT, CDR2 FNYEAQ (reference sequence). The DNA for the CDR3 is TGTGCTAGCAGCTTAGATCAGGGTTCACCCCTCCACTTT. Protein sequence: CASSLDQGSPLHF.